There are a few counts of the clone carrying this T cell receptor beta chain. Antigen: not known. V was pared by 3 bases and J by 0 bases, with 0 bases between. The CDR3 extends over 10 amino acids. Germline loops: CDR1 DFQATT, CDR2 SNEGSKA (reference sequence). The data were taken from a study of tumour-infiltrating T cells in Burkitt lymphoma. As for the study in general: Patients covered every epidemiological subtype of Burkitt lymphoma. Survival, overall and progression-free, tracked with productive clonality.

Study-wide results and caveats: Public clonotypes, several, appeared across numerous Burkitt lymphoma patients.

Measured with immunoSEQ multiplex PCR; TCRdb has only the in-frame clones, and not every one. The table includes over a hundred clones, roughly a sixth detected once. The chain employs TRBV20-1 and TRBJ2-7; D remains ambiguous. Sequenced sample: tumor tissue. The TCR comes from a human donor with Burkitt lymphoma. The CDR3 sequence is CSASSYEQYF. For the CDR3, the DNA is TGCAGTGCTAGCTCCTACGAGCAGTACTTC.